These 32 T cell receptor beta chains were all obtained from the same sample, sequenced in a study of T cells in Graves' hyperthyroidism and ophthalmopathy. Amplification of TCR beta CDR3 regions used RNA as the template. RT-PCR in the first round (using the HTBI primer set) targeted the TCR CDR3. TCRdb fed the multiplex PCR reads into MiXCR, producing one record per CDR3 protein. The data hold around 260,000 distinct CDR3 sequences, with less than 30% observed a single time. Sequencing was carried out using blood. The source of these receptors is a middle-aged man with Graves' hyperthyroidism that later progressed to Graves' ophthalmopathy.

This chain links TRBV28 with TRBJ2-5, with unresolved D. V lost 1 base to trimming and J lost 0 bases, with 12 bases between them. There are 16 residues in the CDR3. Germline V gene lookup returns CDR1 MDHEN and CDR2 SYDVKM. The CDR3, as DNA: TGTGCCAGCAGTTTATCCCAATTCCAATACCAAGAGACCCAGTACTTC. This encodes CASSLSQFQYQETQYF.

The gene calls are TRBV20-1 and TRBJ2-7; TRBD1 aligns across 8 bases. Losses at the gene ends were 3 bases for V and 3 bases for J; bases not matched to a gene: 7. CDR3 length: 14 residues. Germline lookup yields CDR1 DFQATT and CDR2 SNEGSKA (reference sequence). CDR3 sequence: CSASQGAGGYEQYF. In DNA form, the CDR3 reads TGCAGTGCTAGCCAGGGGGCAGGGGGCTACGAGCAGTACTTC.

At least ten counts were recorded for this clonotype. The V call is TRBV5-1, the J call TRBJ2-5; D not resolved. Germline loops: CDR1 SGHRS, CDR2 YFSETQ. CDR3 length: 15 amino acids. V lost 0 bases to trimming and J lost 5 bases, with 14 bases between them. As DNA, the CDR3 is TGCGCCAGCAGCTTGGAGGTCTCCCTGGGGGAGACCCAGTACTTC. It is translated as CASSLEVSLGETQYF.

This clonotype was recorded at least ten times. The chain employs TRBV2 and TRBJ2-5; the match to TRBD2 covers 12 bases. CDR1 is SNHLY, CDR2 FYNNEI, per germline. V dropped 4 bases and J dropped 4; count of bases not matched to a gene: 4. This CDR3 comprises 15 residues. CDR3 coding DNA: TGTGCCAGCAGTGTTCGGACTAGCGGGACAGAGACCCAGTACTTC. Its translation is CASSVRTSGTETQYF.

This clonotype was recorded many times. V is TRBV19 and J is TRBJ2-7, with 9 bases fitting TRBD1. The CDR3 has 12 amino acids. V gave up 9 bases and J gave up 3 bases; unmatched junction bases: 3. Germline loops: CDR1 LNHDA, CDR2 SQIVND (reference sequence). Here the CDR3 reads CASTDRGYEQYF. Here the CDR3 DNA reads TGTGCCAGCACGGACAGGGGCTACGAGCAGTACTTC.

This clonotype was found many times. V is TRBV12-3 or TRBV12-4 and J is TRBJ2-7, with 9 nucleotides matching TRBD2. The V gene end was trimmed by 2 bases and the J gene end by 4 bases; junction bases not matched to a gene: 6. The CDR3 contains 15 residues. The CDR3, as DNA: TGTGCCAGCAGTTTAACGGCTAGCGGGAATTACGAGCAGTACTTC. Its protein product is CASSLTASGNYEQYF.

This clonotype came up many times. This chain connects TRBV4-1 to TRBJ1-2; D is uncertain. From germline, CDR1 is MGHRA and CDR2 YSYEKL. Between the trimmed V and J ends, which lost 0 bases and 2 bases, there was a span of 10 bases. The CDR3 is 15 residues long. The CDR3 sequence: CASSQDTAGNYGYTF. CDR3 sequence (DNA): TGCGCCAGCAGCCAAGACACTGCCGGGAACTATGGCTACACCTTC.

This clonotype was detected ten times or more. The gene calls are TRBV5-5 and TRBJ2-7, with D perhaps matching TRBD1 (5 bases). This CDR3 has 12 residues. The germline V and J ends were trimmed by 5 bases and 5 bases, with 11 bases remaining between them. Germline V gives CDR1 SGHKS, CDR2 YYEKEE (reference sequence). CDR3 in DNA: TGTGCCAGCAGTCAGGGTACCAACGAGCAGTACTTC. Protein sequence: CASSQGTNEQYF.

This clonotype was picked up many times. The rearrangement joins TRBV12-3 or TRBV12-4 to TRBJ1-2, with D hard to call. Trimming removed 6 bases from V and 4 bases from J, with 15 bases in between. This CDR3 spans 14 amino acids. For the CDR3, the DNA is TGTGCCAGCAGCCCCGGAAGAATTTCCTATGGCTACACCTTC. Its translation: CASSPGRISYGYTF.

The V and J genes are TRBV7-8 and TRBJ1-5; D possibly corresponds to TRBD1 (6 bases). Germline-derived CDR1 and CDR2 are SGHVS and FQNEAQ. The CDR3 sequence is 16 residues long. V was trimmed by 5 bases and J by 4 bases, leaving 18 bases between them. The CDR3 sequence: CASSLSGGGVNQPQHF. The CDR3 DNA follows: TGTGCCAGCAGCCTCTCTGGGGGCGGAGTAAATCAGCCCCAGCATTTT.

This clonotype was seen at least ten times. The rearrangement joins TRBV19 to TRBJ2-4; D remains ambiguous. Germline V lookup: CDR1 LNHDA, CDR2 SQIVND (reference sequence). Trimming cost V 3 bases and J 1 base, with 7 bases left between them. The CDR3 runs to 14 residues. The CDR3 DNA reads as TGTGCCAGTAGTATTTCCTTCGCCAAAAACATTCAGTACTTC. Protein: CASSISFAKNIQYF. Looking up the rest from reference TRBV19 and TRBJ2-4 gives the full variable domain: DGGITQSPKYLFRKEGQNVTLSCEQNLNHDAMYWYRQDPGQGLRLIYYSQIVNDFQKGDIAEGYSVSREKKESFPLTVTSAQKNPTAFYLCASSISFAKNIQYFGAGTRLSVL.

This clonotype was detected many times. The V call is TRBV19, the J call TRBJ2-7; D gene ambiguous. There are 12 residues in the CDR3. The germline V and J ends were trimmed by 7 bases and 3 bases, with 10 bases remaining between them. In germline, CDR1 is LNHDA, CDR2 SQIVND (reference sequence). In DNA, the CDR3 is TGTGCCAGTACTGACACCAACTACGAGCAGTACTTC. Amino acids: CASTDTNYEQYF.

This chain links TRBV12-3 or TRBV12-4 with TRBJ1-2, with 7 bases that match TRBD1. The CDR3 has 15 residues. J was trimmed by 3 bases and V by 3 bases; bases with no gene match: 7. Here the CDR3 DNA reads TGTGCCAGCAGTTTTCCCGGGACAGTAGACTATGGCTACACCTTC. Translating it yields CASSFPGTVDYGYTF.

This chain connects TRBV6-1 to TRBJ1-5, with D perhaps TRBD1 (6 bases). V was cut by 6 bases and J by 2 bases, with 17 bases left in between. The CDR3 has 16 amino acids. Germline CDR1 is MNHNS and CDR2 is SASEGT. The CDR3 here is CASRAGQLRGNQPQHF. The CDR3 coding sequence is TGTGCCAGCAGGGCTGGACAGCTTCGTGGCAATCAGCCCCAGCATTTT.

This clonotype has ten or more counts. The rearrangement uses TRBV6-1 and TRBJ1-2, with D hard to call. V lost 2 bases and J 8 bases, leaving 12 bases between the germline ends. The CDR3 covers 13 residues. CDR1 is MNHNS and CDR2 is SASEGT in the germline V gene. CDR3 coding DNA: TGTGCCAGCAGTGAAAATGGAGCGGACGGCTACACCTTC. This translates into CASSENGADGYTF.

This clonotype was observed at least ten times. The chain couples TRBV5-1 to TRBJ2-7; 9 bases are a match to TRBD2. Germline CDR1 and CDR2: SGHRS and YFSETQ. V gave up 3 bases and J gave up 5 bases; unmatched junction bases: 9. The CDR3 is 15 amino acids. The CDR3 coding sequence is TGCGCCAGCAGCTCCCTTGCGGGAGGGCCCAACGAGCAGTACTTC. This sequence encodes CASSSLAGGPNEQYF.

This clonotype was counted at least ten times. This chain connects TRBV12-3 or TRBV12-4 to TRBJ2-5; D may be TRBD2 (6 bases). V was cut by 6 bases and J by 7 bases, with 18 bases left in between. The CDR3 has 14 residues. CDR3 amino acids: CASRTIADPRTQYF. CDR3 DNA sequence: TGTGCCAGCAGGACAATAGCGGATCCTAGGACCCAGTACTTC.

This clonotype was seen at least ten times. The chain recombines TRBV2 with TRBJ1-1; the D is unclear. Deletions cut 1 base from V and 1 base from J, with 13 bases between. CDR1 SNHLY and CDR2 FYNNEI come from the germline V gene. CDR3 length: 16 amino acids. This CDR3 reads CASSEVRNVKNTEAFF. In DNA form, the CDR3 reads TGTGCCAGCAGTGAAGTGCGGAATGTGAAGAACACTGAAGCTTTCTTT.

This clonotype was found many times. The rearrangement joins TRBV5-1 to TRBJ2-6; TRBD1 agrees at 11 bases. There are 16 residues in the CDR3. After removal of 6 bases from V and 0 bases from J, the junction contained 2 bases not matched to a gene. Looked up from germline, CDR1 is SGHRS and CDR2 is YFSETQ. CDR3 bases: TGCGCCAGCAACGGACAGGGGGCCTCTGGGGCCAACGTCCTGACTTTC. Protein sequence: CASNGQGASGANVLTF.

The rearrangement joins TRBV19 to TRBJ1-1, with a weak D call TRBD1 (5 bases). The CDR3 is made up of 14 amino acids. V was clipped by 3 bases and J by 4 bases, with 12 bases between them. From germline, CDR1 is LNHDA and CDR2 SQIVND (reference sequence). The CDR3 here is CASSIKGIGTEAFF. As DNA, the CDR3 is TGTGCCAGTAGTATTAAGGGGATTGGCACTGAAGCTTTCTTT.

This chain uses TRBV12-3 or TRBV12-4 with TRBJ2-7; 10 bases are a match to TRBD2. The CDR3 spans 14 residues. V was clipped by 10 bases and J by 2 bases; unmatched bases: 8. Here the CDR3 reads CATTRTSGTYEQYF. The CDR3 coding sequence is TGTGCCACAACCAGGACTAGCGGTACCTACGAGCAGTACTTC.

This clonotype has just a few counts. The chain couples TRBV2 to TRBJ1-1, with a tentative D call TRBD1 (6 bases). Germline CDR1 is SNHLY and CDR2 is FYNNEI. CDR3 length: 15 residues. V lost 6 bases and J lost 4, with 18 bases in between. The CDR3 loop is CASRLSGGASTEAFF. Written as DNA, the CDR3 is TGTGCCAGCAGACTGTCTGGGGGGGCCTCCACTGAAGCTTTCTTT. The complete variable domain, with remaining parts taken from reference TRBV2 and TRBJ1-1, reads EPEVTQTPSHQVTQMGQEVILRCVPISNHLYFYWYRQILGQKVEFLVSFYNNEISEKSEIFDDQFSVERPDGSNFTLKIRSTKLEDSAMYFCASRLSGGASTEAFFGQGTRLTVV.

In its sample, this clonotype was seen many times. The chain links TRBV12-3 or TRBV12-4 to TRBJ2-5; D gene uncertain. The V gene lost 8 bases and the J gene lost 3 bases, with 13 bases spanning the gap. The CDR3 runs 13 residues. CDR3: CASGHQIEETQYF. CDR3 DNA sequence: TGTGCCAGCGGGCATCAGATCGAAGAGACCCAGTACTTC.

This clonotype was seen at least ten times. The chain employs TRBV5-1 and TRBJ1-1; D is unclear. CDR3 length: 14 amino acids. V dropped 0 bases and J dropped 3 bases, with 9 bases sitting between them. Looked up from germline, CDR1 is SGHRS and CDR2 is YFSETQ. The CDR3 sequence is CASSLVRVDTEAFF. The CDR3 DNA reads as TGCGCCAGCAGCTTGGTTAGGGTGGACACTGAAGCTTTCTTT.

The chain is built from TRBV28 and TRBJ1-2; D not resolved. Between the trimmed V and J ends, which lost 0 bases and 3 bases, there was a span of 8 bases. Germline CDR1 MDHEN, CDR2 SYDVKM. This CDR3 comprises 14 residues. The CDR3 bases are TGTGCCAGCAGTTTATGGAGGATAGACTATGGCTACACCTTC. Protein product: CASSLWRIDYGYTF.

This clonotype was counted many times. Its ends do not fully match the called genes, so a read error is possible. CDR3 loop: CASSPRPGQPLMLF. The CDR3 DNA reads TGTGCCAGCTCACCGAGACCGGGACAGCCCCTTATGTTGTTC. The V call is TRBV18, the J call TRBJ2-7; 7 bases are a match to TRBD1. This CDR3 is built from 14 residues. CDR1 and CDR2 from the germline V gene are KGHSH and LQKENI. The full variable domain, completed using reference TRBV18 and TRBJ2-7, is NAGVMQNPRHLVRRRGQEARLRCSPMKGHSHVYWYRQLPEEGLKFMVYLQKENIIDESGMPKERFSAEFPKEGPSILRIQQVVRGDSAAYFCASSPRPGQPLMLFGPGTRLTVT.

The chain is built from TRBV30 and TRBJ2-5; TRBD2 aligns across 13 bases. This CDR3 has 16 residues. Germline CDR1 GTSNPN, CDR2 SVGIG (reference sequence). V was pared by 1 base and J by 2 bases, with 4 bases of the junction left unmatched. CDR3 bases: TGTGCCTGGAGTGGGACTAGCGGGGGTCTGCAAGAGACCCAGTACTTC. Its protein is CAWSGTSGGLQETQYF.

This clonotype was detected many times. CDR3 amino acids: CSVTGPPNTEAFF. The CDR3 DNA reads as TGCAGCGTAACCGGACCGCCGAACACTGAAGCTTTCTTT. The V and J genes are TRBV29-1 and TRBJ1-1; D unclear. V was pared by 6 bases and J by 1 base, with 12 bases between. CDR1 is SQVTM and CDR2 is ANQGSEA in the germline V gene. The CDR3 extends over 13 amino acids.

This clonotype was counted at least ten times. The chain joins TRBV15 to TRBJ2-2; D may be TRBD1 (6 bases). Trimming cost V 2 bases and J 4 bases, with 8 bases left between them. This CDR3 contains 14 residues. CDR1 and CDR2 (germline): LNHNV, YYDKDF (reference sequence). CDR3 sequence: CATSRQGPTGELFF. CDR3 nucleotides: TGTGCCACCAGCAGACAGGGGCCCACCGGGGAGCTGTTTTTT.

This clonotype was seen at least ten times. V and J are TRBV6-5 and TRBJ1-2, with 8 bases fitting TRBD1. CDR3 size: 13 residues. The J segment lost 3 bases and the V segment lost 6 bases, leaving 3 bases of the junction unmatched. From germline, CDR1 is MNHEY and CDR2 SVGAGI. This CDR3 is CASRKTGDYGYTF. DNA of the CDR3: TGTGCCAGCAGAAAGACAGGGGACTATGGCTACACCTTC.

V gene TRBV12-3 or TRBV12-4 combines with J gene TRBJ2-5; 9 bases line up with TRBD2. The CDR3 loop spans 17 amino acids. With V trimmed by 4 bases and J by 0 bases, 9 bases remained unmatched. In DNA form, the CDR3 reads TGTGCCAGCAGTTCCGGGACTAGCATCAGGTACCAAGAGACCCAGTACTTC. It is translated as CASSSGTSIRYQETQYF.

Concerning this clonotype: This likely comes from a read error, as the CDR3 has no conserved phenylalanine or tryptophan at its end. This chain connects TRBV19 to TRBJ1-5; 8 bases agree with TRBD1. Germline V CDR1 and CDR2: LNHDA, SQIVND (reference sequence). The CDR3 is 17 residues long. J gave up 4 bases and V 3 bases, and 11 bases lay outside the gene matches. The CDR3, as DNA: TGTGCCAGTAGTATGGACGGAGGGACAGGAGATAATCAGCCCCAGCATTCT. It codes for CASSMDGGTGDNQPQHS.